These 6 T cell receptor beta chains share one sample of origin, sequenced in a study of blood T cells in healthy people across ages (dated by TCRdb to about 2015). Libraries were constructed by 5' RACE. The sample was run on an Illumina HiSeq 2500. A second 7 to 11 cycle PCR used a sample-barcoded 5' primer and a J-beta primer mix. The public reads were run again by TCRdb, first through fastp at Q25 and then through MiXCR, and only productive beta chains were kept. CDR3 protein duplicates are merged, each entry listing the most common genes and DNA. This sample gives more than 750,000 distinct CDR3 sequences in total; 25% to 35% of them show up just once. The ten largest clones represent about a tenth of the sample. These records were also assigned to another study, of T cells of mothers and their children.

Sequenced: blood. The origin of the receptors is a woman in her forties in good health.

This clonotype was seen many times. The J gene is TRBJ1-2, the V gene TRBV30, with TRBD1 identical over 10 bases. J gave up 10 bases and V 0 bases, and 8 bases lay outside the gene matches. CDR1 is GTSNPN, CDR2 SVGIG, per germline (reference sequence). The CDR3 is 14 amino acids. The CDR3 is CAWSVSRTGGFYTF. DNA of the CDR3: TGTGCCTGGAGTGTATCGCGGACAGGGGGTTTCTACACCTTC.

About this clonotype itself: A much larger clone differs by one base, so this may be a read error. The conserved phenylalanine or tryptophan is not found at the CDR3 terminus, so this likely reflects a read error. The CDR3 reads CASRGTGDEQFS. CDR3 sequence (DNA): TGTGCCAGCAGGGGGACAGGGGATGAGCAGTTCTCC. The rearrangement links TRBV12-3 or TRBV12-4 to TRBJ2-1, with TRBD1 identical over 10 bases. Trimming at V came to 6 bases and at J to 8 bases, leaving 1 base not matched to a gene. There are 12 residues in the CDR3.

Ten or more counts support this clonotype. The rearrangement uses TRBV20-1 and TRBJ1-2; D gene uncertain. Germline V gene lookup returns CDR1 DFQATT and CDR2 SNEGSKA (reference sequence). This CDR3 is built from 13 residues. Trimming cost V 2 bases and J 0 bases, with 7 bases left between them. The CDR3 DNA reads TGCAGTGCTAGACAAACCGCTAACTATGGCTACACCTTC. Protein product: CSARQTANYGYTF.

This clonotype was counted many times. The chain combines TRBV12-3 or TRBV12-4 with TRBJ2-5; TRBD1 agrees at 8 bases. With V trimmed by 2 bases and J by 5 bases, 13 bases remained unmatched. The CDR3 is 17 amino acids. The CDR3 sequence is CASSLTTGGIEGETQYF. In DNA, the CDR3 is TGTGCCAGCAGTTTAACCACAGGGGGGATTGAGGGGGAGACCCAGTACTTC.

On this clonotype: One end of the junction does not line up with germline, which may come from a read error. The chain uses TRBV3-1 and TRBJ2-5; 8 bases are a match to TRBD2. Germline V lookup: CDR1 LGHDT, CDR2 YNNKEL (reference sequence). This CDR3 region has 14 residues. The CDR3 loop is CASRHSGAGETQYF. CDR3 coding DNA: TGTGCCAGCCGCCATAGCGGGGCAGGAGAGACTCAGTACTTC.

Concerning this clonotype: This may be a read error, as it is one base from a much larger clone. The V and J genes are TRBV9 and TRBJ1-5; 7 bases fit TRBD1. The ends lost 5 bases at V and 7 bases at J; junction bases unmatched: 12. CDR1 SGDLS and CDR2 YYNGEE come from the germline V gene. The CDR3 runs to 15 residues. The CDR3 is CASSEGGGGGQPQHF. The CDR3 region has the DNA TGTGCCAGCAGTGAAGGTGGAGGGGGCGGGCAGCCCCAGCATTTT.